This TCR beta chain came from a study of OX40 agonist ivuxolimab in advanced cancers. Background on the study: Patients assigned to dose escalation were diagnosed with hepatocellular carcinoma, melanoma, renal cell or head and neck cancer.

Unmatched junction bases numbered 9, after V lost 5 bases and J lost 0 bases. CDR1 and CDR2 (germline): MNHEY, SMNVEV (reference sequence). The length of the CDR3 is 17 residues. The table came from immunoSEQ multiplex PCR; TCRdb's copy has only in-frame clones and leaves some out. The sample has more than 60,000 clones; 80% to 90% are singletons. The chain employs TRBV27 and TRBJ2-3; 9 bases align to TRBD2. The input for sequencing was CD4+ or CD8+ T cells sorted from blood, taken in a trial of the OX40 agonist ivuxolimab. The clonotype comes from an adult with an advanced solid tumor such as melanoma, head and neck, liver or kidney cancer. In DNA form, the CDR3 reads TGTGCCAGCAGTCCGCGGGGCGGGGGGGCCAGCACAGATACGCAGTATTTT. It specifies CASSPRGGGASTDTQYF.